This T cell receptor (beta chain) stems from a study of beta chain features in type 1 diabetes. This clone has only a few counts. The antigen is not known. Study outcomes and limitations: Type 1 diabetes patients had VDJ junctions that carried fewer insertions and more deletions. Shortening that was moderate but significant affected the TCRB CDR3s of Type 1 diabetes patients in all four CD4+ subsets. A cDNA-based sequencing approach could over-represent cells with high TCR expression.

The V gene end was trimmed by 3 bases and the J gene end by 5 bases; junction bases not matched to a gene: 3. This CDR3 contains 13 residues. The germline gives CDR1 SEHNR, CDR2 FQNEAQ (reference sequence). Purity (above 98%) was reached by all sorted populations. Reverse transcription of all isolated RNA meant that expressed TCRB transcripts were sequenced. The table came from immunoSEQ multiplex PCR; TCRdb's copy has only in-frame clones and leaves some out. The repertoire holds 50,000 or so clones, with around 45% as singletons. This TCR was sampled from a man in his thirties or forties with type 1 diabetes. Source material: stem cell memory CD4+ T cells from blood. V is TRBV7-9 and J is TRBJ2-5; 7 bases map to TRBD2. The CDR3 DNA follows: TGTGCCAGCAGCTTCTCCGGGAGGGAGACCCAGTACTTC. As protein: CASSFSGRETQYF. The whole variable domain, remainder taken from reference TRBV7-9 and TRBJ2-5, is DTGVSQNPRHKITKRGQNVTFRCDPISEHNRLYWYRQTLGQGPEFLTYFQNEAQLEKSRLLSDRFSAERPKGSFSTLEIQRTEQGDSAMYLCASSFSGRETQYFGPGTRLLVL.